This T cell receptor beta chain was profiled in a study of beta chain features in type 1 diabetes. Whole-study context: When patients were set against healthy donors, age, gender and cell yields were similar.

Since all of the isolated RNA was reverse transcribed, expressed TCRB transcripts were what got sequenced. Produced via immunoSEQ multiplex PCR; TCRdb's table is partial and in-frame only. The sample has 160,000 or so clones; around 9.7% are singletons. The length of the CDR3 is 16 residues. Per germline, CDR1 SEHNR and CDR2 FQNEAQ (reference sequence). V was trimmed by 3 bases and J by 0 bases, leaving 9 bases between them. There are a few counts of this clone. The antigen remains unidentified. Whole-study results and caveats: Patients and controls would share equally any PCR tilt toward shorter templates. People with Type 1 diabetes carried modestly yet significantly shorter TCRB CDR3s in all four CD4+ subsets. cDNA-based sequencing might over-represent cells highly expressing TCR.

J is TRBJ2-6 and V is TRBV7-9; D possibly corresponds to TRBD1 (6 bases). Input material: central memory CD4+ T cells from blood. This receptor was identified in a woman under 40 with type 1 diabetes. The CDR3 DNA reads TGTGCCAGCAGCTTTGGACAGAGCTCTGGGGCCAACGTCCTGACTTTC. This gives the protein CASSFGQSSGANVLTF.